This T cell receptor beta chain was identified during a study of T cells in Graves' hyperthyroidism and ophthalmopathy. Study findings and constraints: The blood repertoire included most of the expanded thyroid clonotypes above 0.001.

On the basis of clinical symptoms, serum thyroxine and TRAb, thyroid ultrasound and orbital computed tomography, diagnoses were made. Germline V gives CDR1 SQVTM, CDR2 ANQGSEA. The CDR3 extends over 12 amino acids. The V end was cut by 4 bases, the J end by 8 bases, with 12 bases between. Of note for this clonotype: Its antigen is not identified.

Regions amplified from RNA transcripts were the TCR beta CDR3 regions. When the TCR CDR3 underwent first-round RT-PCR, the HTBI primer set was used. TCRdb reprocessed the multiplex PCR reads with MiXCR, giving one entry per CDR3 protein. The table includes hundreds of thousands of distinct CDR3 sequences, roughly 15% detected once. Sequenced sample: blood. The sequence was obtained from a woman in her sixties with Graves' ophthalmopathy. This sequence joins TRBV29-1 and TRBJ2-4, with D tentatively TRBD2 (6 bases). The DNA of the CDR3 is TGCAGCGTTGGGTCGGGGGTGGACATTCAGTACTTC. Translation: CSVGSGVDIQYF.